This T cell receptor beta chain is from a study of cytomegalovirus exposure and HLA in healthy donors. PCR employed 60 Vbeta and 13 Jbeta primers. Method: immunoSEQ multiplex PCR; TCRdb's copy keeps in-frame clones and lacks some. The repertoire includes some 110,000 clones, about 70% of them detected once, and less than 3.5% sits in the top ten. A word on this clone: Its cognate antigen is unknown.

Study results and caveats: Prior analysis indicated that the majority of TCR beta V segments exhibited productivity approximately 90% or approximately 30% of the time. Reported results showed that the classifier diagnosed cytomegalovirus status with high specificity and sensitivity. TCR beta sequences numbering under 20,000 were associated with HLA alleles at 0.05 false discovery rate in a later analysis.

The junction had 2 bases not matched to a gene; V was cut back by 3 bases and J by 3 bases. CDR3 length: 14 residues. Germline V gene sequence: CDR1 SEHNR, CDR2 FQNEAQ (reference sequence). The TCR sequence derives from a female donor in good health and CMV-seronegative. The V call is TRBV7-9, the J call TRBJ2-7; 10 nucleotides agree with TRBD1. The sequencing input was PBMCs. CDR3 nucleotide sequence: TGTGCCAGCAGCTTCGGGACAGGGGTCTACGAGCAGTACTTC. Translated, it gives CASSFGTGVYEQYF.